The rows below give T cell receptor beta chains drawn from one sample of a study of tumor-infiltrating lymphocytes in primary liver carcinoma. In TCRdb, the multiplex PCR reads were re-called with MiXCR into one record per CDR3 protein. The data hold 300,000 to 350,000 distinct CDR3 sequences, with less than 75% observed a single time. The sample was peripheral blood. The receptors originated from a man in his forties with primary liver carcinoma and hepatitis B virus infection. Both conserved end residues are part of each CDR3. D genes are given only for firm matches. Part of the rows lack a size; the others show once, few, many or a class for expanded clones.

D gene,CDR3 length,J gene,V gene,clone size,CDR3 protein,CDR3 DNA
TRBD1,16,TRBJ2-2,TRBV5-1,NA,CASSFQGQGDAGELFF,TGCGCCAGCAGCTTTCAAGGACAGGGAGATGCCGGGGAGCTGTTTTTT
TRBD2,16,TRBJ2-3,TRBV4-2,NA,CASSQDASGSTDTQYF,TGTGCCAGCAGCCAAGATGCTAGCGGGAGCACAGATACGCAGTATTTT
NA,13,TRBJ2-7,TRBV6-1,NA,CASRTGTHYERYF,TGTGCCAGCAGAACCGGGACCCACTACGAGCGGTACTTC
NA,15,TRBJ1-1,TRBV29-1,NA,CSAGAGWGMNTEAFF,TGCAGCGCCGGTGCAGGGTGGGGGATGAACACTGAAGCTTTCTTT
NA,13,TRBJ2-1,TRBV30,NA,CAWSFLYNFGQFF,TGTGCCTGGAGTTTCTTATACAACTTCGGGCAGTTCTTC
NA,12,TRBJ2-5,TRBV6-5,many,CASSENLETQYF,TGTGCCAGCAGTGAGAACCTAGAGACCCAGTACTTC
NA,14,TRBJ2-3,TRBV12-3/TRBV12-4,NA,CACINGLEEDTQYF,TGTGCCTGCATTAATGGATTGGAGGAAGATACGCAGTATTTT
NA,13,TRBJ2-3,TRBV6-5,many,CASRPESRRAQYF,TGTGCCAGCAGACCTGAATCCCGTAGAGCGCAGTATTTT
NA,13,TRBJ2-7,TRBV5-6,NA,CASSSSPCYEQYF,TGTGCCAGCAGCTCCTCCCCCTGCTACGAGCAGTACTTC
TRBD1,13,TRBJ1-2,TRBV11-2,NA,CASNSTGVNGYTF,TGTGCCAGCAACTCGACAGGGGTCAATGGCTACACCTTC
NA,14,TRBJ2-3,TRBV5-4,few,CASGKGLVTDTQYF,TGTGCCAGCGGTAAGGGATTAGTCACAGATACGCAGTATTTT
TRBD2,16,TRBJ2-5,TRBV11-2,NA,CASSSPGLAGRETQYF,TGTGCCAGCAGCTCTCCGGGACTAGCAGGACGAGAGACCCAGTACTTC
NA,13,TRBJ2-3,TRBV11-2,NA,CASSLEPGGPQYF,TGTGCCAGCAGCCTTGAACCTGGTGGTCCCCAGTATTTT
TRBD1,14,TRBJ2-7,TRBV5-1,NA,CASSRRDRVYEQYF,TGCGCCAGCAGCCGCCGGGACAGGGTCTACGAGCAGTACTTC
NA,13,TRBJ1-1,TRBV11-2,many,CASTNSENTEAFF,TGTGCCAGCACAAATTCGGAGAACACTGAAGCTTTCTTT
NA,15,TRBJ2-3,TRBV5-4,few,CASSFEGLSTDTQYF,TGTGCCAGCAGCTTCGAGGGTCTTAGCACAGATACGCAGTATTTT
NA,15,TRBJ2-3,TRBV11-2,NA,CASSWTTGRTDTQYF,TGTGCCAGCAGCTGGACTACCGGGAGAACAGATACGCAGTATTTC
NA,14,TRBJ1-6,TRBV13,few,CASSLRRGDSPLHF,TGTGCCAGCAGCTTGCGAAGGGGGGATTCACCCCTCCACTTT
NA,20,TRBJ2-3,TRBV11-2,NA,CASSLGWGWTWSPETDTQYF,TGTGCCAGCAGCTTAGGTTGGGGGTGGACCTGGTCTCCAGAGACAGATACGCAGTATTTT
TRBD2,17,TRBJ2-5,TRBV24-1,NA,CVTSDSGTSGAQETQYF,TGTGTCACCAGTGATTCGGGGACTAGCGGGGCTCAAGAGACCCAGTACTTC
TRBD1,15,TRBJ2-7,TRBV5-5,NA,CASITPTGILYEQYF,TGTGCCAGCATAACCCCGACAGGGATTTTGTACGAGCAGTACTTC
NA,15,TRBJ2-7,TRBV5-1,NA,CASSRDWSLRGEQYF,TGCGCCAGCAGCCGGGACTGGAGCCTCCGGGGCGAGCAGTACTTC
TRBD2,17,TRBJ2-1,TRBV11-3,NA,CASSQGLAGGHLNEQFF,TGTGCCAGCAGTCAGGGACTAGCGGGAGGGCATCTCAATGAGCAGTTCTTC
NA,17,TRBJ2-1,TRBV5-8,NA,CASSLLRTRSSYNEQFF,TGTGCCAGCAGCTTGCTGCGGACCCGGAGCTCCTACAATGAGCAGTTCTTC
TRBD1,13,TRBJ1-2,TRBV29-1,many,CSVAPDRNYGYTF,TGCAGCGTGGCCCCGGACAGGAACTATGGCTACACCTTC
TRBD1,15,TRBJ1-6,TRBV5-4,NA,CASRRNGTGASPLHF,TGTGCCAGCAGAAGAAACGGGACAGGGGCTTCACCCCTCCACTTT
NA,11,TRBJ2-5,TRBV28,NA,CVSSVQETQYF,TGTGTCAGCAGTGTCCAAGAGACCCAGTACTTC
NA,15,TRBJ2-3,TRBV6-6,NA,CASSYNRQTTNTQYF,TGTGCCAGCAGTTACAACCGACAGACTACAAATACACAGTATTTT
NA,13,TRBJ2-7,TRBV5-6,NA,CASSLGHGYEQCF,TGTGCTAGCAGCCTGGGACACGGCTACGAGCAGTGCTTC
NA,17,TRBJ2-3,TRBV5-1,NA,CASSSGEGTGSADTQYF,TGCGCCAGCAGCTCGGGTGAGGGGACGGGAAGCGCAGATACGCAGTATTTT
TRBD1,17,TRBJ1-5,TRBV5-6,NA,CASSFRDRTYSNQPQHF,TGTGCCAGCAGCTTCCGGGACAGGACGTATAGCAATCAGCCCCAGCATTTT
NA,13,TRBJ1-1,TRBV30,NA,CAWSIAGATEAFF,TGTGCCTGGAGTATCGCAGGGGCCACTGAAGCTTTCTTT
TRBD2,14,TRBJ2-7,TRBV6-5,NA,CTSSSGTSGRGRYF,TGTACCAGCAGCTCCGGGACTAGCGGGAGAGGGCGGTACTTC
NA,19,TRBJ2-2,TRBV11-3,NA,CASSLTDRISGVNTGELFF,TGTGCCAGCAGCCTGACCGACCGCATTAGCGGAGTGAACACCGGGGAGCTGTTTTTC
NA,14,TRBJ2-5,TRBV5-1,NA,CASSYAGGEGTQYF,TGCGCCAGCAGTTACGCCGGTGGAGAGGGAACCCAGTACTTC
TRBD1,16,TRBJ1-4,TRBV28,few,CASSPTGGSFNEKLFF,TGTGCCAGCAGTCCGACAGGGGGCTCGTTTAATGAAAAACTGTTTTTT
NA,17,TRBJ2-3,TRBV5-1,few,CASSLGHTGIGTDTQYF,TGCGCCAGCAGCTTGGGCCACACGGGGATTGGCACAGATACGCAGTATTTT
NA,16,TRBJ1-5,TRBV5-6,few,CASSLTGQDFYQPQHF,TGTGCCAGCAGCTTGACAGGGCAAGATTTCTATCAGCCCCAGCATTTT
TRBD2,15,TRBJ2-1,TRBV5-4,many,CASSLPGRSYNEQFF,TGTGCCAGCAGCTTGCCCGGGAGGTCCTACAATGAGCAGTTCTTC
TRBD1,14,TRBJ1-5,TRBV12-3/TRBV12-4,NA,CASDDGQGFQPQHF,TGTGCCAGCGATGACGGACAGGGGTTTCAACCCCAGCATTTT
TRBD1,13,TRBJ2-7,TRBV11-2,NA,CACNPGQTYEQYF,TGTGCCTGCAACCCGGGACAGACCTACGAACAGTACTTC
TRBD2,16,TRBJ2-5,TRBV5-4,few,CASSLANTGGQETQYF,TGTGCCAGCAGCTTGGCCAATACGGGGGGACAAGAGACCCAGTACTTC
NA,14,TRBJ1-4,TRBV6-2/TRBV6-3,NA,CASSLHATNEKLFF,TGTGCCAGCAGTCTGCATGCAACTAATGAAAAACTGTTTTTT
TRBD2,14,TRBJ2-1,TRBV10-3,NA,CAISETSGINEQLF,TGTGCCATCAGTGAAACTAGCGGGATTAATGAGCAGCTCTTC
TRBD1,15,TRBJ1-1,TRBV4-2,many,CASSQDGTVNTEAFF,TGTGCCAGCAGCCAAGATGGGACAGTGAACACTGAAGCTTTCTTT
TRBD1,15,TRBJ1-2,TRBV7-3,NA,CATSRSGQGSYGYTF,TGTGCCACCAGTCGATCCGGACAGGGGAGCTATGGCTACACCTTC